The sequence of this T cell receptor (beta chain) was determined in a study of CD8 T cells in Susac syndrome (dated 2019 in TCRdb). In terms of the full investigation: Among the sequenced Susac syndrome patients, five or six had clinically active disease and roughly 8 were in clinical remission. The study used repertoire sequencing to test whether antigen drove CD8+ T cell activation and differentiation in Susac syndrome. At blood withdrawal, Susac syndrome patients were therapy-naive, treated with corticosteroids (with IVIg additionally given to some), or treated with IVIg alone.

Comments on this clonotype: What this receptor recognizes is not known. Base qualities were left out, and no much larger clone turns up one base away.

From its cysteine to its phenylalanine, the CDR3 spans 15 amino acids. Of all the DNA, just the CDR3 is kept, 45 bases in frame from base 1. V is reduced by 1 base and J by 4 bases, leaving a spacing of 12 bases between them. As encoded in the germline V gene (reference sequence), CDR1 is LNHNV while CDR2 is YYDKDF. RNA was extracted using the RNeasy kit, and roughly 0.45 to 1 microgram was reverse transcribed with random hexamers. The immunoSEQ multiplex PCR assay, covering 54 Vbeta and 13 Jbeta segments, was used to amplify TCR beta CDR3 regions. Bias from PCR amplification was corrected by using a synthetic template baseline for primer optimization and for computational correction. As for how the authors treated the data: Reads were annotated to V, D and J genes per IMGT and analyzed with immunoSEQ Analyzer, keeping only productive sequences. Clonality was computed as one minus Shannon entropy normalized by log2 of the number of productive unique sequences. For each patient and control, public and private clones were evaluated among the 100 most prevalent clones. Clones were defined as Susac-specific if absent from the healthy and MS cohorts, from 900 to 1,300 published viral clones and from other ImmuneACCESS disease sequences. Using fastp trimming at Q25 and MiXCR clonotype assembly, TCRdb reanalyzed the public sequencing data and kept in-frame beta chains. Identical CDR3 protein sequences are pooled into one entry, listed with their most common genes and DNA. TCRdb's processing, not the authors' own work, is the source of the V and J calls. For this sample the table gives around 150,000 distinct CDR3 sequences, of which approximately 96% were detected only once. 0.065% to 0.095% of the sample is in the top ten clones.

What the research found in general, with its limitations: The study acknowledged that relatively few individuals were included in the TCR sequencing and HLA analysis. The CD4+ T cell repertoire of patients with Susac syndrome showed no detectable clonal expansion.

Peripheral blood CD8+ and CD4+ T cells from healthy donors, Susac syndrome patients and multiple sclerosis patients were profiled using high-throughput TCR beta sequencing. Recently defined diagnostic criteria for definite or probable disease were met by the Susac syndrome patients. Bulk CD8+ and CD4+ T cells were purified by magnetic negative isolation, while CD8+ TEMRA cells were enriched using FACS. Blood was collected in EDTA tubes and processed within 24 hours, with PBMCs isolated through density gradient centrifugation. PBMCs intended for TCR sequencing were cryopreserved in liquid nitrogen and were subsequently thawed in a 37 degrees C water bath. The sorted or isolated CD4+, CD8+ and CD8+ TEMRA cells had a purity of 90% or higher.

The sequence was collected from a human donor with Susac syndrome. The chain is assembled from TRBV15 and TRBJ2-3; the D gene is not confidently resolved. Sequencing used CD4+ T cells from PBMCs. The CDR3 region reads CATSRALSYADTQYF. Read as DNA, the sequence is TGTGCCACCAGCAGAGCTTTGTCCTACGCAGATACGCAGTATTTT.